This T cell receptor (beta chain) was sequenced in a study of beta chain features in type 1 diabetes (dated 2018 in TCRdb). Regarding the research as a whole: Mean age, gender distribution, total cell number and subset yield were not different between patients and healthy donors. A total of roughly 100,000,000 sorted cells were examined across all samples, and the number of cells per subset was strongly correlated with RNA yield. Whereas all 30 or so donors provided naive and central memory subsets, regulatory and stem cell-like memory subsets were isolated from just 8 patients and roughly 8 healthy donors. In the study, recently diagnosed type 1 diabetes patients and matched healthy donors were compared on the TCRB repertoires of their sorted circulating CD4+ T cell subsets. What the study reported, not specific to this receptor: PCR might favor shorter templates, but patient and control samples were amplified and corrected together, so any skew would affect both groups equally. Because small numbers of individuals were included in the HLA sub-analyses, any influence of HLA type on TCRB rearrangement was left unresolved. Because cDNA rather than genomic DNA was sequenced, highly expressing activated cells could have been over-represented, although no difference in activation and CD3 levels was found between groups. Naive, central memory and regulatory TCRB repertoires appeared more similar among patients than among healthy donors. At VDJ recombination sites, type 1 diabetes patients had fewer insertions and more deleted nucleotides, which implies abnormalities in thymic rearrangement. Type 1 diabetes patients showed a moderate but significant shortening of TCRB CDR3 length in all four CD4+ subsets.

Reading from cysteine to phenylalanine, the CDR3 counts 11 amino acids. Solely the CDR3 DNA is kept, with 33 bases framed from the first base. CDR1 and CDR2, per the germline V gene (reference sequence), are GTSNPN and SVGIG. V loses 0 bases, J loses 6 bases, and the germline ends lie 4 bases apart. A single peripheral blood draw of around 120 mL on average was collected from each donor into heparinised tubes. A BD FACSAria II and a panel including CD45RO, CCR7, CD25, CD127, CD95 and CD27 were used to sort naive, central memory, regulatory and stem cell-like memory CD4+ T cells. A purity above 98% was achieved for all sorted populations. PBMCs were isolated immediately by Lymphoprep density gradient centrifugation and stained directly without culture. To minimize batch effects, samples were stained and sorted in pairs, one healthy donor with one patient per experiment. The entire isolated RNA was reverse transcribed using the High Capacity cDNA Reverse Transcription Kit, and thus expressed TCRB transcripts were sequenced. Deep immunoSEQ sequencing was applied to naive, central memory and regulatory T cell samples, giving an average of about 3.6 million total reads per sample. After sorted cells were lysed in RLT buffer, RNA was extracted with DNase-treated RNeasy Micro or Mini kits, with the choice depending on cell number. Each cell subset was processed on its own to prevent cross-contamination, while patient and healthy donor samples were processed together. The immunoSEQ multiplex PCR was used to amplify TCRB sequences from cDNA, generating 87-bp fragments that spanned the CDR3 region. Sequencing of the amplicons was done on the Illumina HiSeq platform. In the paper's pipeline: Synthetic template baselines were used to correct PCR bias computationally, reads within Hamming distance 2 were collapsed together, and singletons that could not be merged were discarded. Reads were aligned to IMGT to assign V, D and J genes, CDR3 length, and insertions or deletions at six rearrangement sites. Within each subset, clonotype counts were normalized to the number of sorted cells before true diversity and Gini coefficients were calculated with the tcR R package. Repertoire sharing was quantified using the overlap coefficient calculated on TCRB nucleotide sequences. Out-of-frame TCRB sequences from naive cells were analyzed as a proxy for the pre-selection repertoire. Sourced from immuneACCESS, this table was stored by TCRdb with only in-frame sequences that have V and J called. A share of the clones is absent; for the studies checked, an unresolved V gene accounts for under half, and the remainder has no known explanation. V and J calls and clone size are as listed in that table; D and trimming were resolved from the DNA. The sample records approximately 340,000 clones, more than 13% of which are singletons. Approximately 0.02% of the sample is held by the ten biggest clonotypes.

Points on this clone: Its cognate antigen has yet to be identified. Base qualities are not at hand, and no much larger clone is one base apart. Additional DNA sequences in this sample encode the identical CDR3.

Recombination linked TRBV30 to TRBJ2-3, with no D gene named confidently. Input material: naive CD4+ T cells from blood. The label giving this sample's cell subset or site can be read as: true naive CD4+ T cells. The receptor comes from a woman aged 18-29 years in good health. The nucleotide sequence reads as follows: TGTGCCTGGAGTGTACTCGATACGCAGTATTTT. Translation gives CAWSVLDTQYF.